What follows are 15 T cell receptor beta chains derived from one specimen sequenced in a study of CD8+ T cells in alopecia areata. RNA extraction was followed by reverse transcription into cDNA, which acted as the sequencing template. This table comes from immunoSEQ multiplex PCR, and its TCRdb copy is limited to in-frame clones, with some not included. The sample has some 82,000 clones, roughly 51% seen once. Input material: NKG2D-high CD8+ T cells sorted from blood. Receptors were obtained from a human donor with alopecia areata.

The CDR3 DNA follows: TGCAGCGCCCTTGGGATGAGTGGCAGGGGATTGAAAGAGCAGTACTTC. Protein sequence: CSALGMSGRGLKEQYF. The genes are TRBV29-1 and TRBJ2-7; D perhaps matches TRBD1 (6 bases). The CDR3 is 16 amino acids. Germline assignment: CDR1 SQVTM and CDR2 ANQGSEA. With 7 bases removed from V and 7 bases from J, the gap between germline ends came to 29 bases.

The chain recombines TRBV5-1 with TRBJ2-7; D may match TRBD1 or TRBD2 (6 bases each). This CDR3 is 14 amino acids long. In germline, CDR1 is SGHRS, CDR2 YFSETQ. Trimming shortened V by 0 bases and J by 4 bases, and 11 bases separated the two germline ends. The CDR3 DNA reads TGCGCCAGCAGCTTGGCCGGGGGCCAGTACGAGCAGTACTTC. Its translation is CASSLAGGQYEQYF.

The chain couples TRBV29-1 to TRBJ1-1; a possible D gene is TRBD1 (6 bases). There are 15 residues in the CDR3. Germline CDR1 reads SQVTM; CDR2 reads ANQGSEA. The V end was cut by 3 bases, the J end by 3 bases, with 17 bases between. Written as DNA, the CDR3 is TGCAGCGTTGAGGGAGGGACAATCCCTGACACTGAAGCTTTCTTT. This codes for CSVEGGTIPDTEAFF.

V usage is TRBV28 and J usage is TRBJ2-3, with TRBD1 matching 7 bases. CDR3 size: 14 residues. CDR1 MDHEN and CDR2 SYDVKM come from the germline V gene. Trimming removed 7 bases from V and 10 bases from J; junction bases left unmatched: 14. The CDR3 region is CASTHGTVTAPQYF. In nucleotides, the CDR3 is TGTGCCAGCACCCACGGGACAGTTACCGCCCCGCAGTATTTT.

J is TRBJ2-5 and V is TRBV7-9, with TRBD1 matching over 7 bases. This CDR3 is built from 15 residues. CDR1 is SEHNR and CDR2 is FQNEAQ in the germline V gene (reference sequence). Trimming cost V 4 bases and J 2 bases; bases outside gene matches: 7. DNA for the CDR3: TGTGCCAGCAGCTCGAGGGACAGCCAGCAAGAGACCCAGTACTTC. Translated: CASSSRDSQQETQYF.

In its sample, this clone was seen a few times. The V gene is TRBV7-9, the J gene TRBJ2-1; D unclear. The length of the CDR3 is 14 residues. Germline CDR1 reads SEHNR; CDR2 reads FQNEAQ (reference sequence). The V end lost 7 bases, the J end lost 2 bases, and 12 bases lay between the germline ends. CDR3 region: CASKSGETYNEQFF. In nucleotides, the CDR3 is TGTGCCAGCAAGTCCGGAGAAACCTACAATGAGCAGTTCTTC.

This clone turned up a few times. The J gene is TRBJ2-1, the V gene TRBV7-9; D possibly matches TRBD1 or TRBD2 (5 bases each). Germline CDR1 is SEHNR and CDR2 is FQNEAQ (reference sequence). V shed 5 bases and J shed 3 bases, with 14 bases lying between them. The CDR3 sequence is 15 residues long. This chain's CDR3 is CASSGGREVYNEQFF. CDR3 sequence (DNA): TGTGCCAGCAGCGGGGGACGGGAAGTCTACAATGAGCAGTTCTTC.

The J gene is TRBJ1-1, the V gene TRBV6-6, with TRBD1 identical over 8 bases. V shed 6 bases, J shed 1 base, and the junction held 4 bases outside the gene matches. There are 14 residues in the CDR3. Germline CDR1 reads MNHNY; CDR2 reads SVGAGI (reference sequence). CDR3 in amino acids: CASSQGAWNTEAFF. CDR3 sequence (DNA): TGTGCCAGCAGCCAGGGGGCGTGGAACACTGAAGCTTTCTTT.

This clone was detected a few times. The V and J genes are TRBV6-4 and TRBJ2-1, with 9 bases that match TRBD1. J lost 6 bases, V lost 3 bases, and 3 bases had no gene match. Germline CDR1 and CDR2: MRHNA and SNTAGT. The CDR3 runs to 14 residues. This CDR3 is CASSEKTGGNEQFF. In DNA, the CDR3 is TGTGCCAGCAGTGAAAAGACAGGGGGCAATGAGCAGTTCTTC.

The rearrangement joins TRBV29-1 to TRBJ2-1; TRBD1 matches at 7 bases. V dropped 4 bases and J dropped 8; count of bases not matched to a gene: 2. CDR3 size: 11 residues. Germline V CDR1 and CDR2: SQVTM, ANQGSEA. The chain's CDR3 is CSVGQGHEQFF. Here the CDR3 DNA reads TGCAGCGTTGGACAGGGCCATGAGCAGTTCTTC.

The rearrangement uses TRBV5-1 and TRBJ1-4; D not certain. The germline CDR1 and CDR2 sequences are SGHRS and YFSETQ. The CDR3 extends over 11 amino acids. V was clipped by 0 bases and J by 8 bases, with 2 bases between them. CDR3 coding DNA: TGCGCCAGCAGCTTGGGCGAAAAACTGTTTTTT. This gives the protein CASSLGEKLFF.

The chain has TRBV9 and TRBJ2-2; D remains ambiguous. Germline values: CDR1 SGDLS, CDR2 YYNGEE. The CDR3 is 13 amino acids. Between the trimmed V and J ends, which lost 0 bases and 5 bases, there was a span of 5 bases. The CDR3 nucleotides are TGTGCCAGCAGCGTAGCCGGGACCGGGGAGCTGTTTTTT. It codes for CASSVAGTGELFF. Looking up the rest from reference TRBV9 and TRBJ2-2 gives the full variable domain: DSGVTQTPKHLITATGQRVTLRCSPRSGDLSVYWYQQSLDQGLQFLIQYYNGEERAKGNILERFSAQQFPDLHSELNLSSLELGDSALYFCASSVAGTGELFFGEGSRLTVL.

The CDR3 DNA is TGTGCCAGCAGTCCCATCGGCACTAGTAGCACAGATACGCAGTATTTT. This gives the protein CASSPIGTSSTDTQYF. The chain employs TRBV27 and TRBJ2-3; D perhaps matches TRBD2 (5 bases). V was shortened by 5 bases and J by 0 bases, with 15 bases between the two germline ends. The CDR3 is made up of 16 amino acids. Germline CDR1 and CDR2: MNHEY and SMNVEV (reference sequence).

This clone appeared a few times. V and J are TRBV29-1 and TRBJ2-7, with a weak D call TRBD1 (5 bases). Looked up from germline, CDR1 is SQVTM and CDR2 is ANQGSEA. The CDR3 is made up of 14 amino acids. V was trimmed by 3 bases and J by 0 bases, leaving 12 bases between them. The CDR3 DNA reads TGCAGCGTTGATAGGGGCGGAAGCTCCTACGAGCAGTACTTC. It specifies CSVDRGGSSYEQYF.

This clone was seen a handful of times. This rearrangement joins TRBV29-1 to TRBJ2-5, with TRBD1 as a possible D gene (7 bases). Germline-derived CDR1 and CDR2 are SQVTM and ANQGSEA. The CDR3 is made up of 14 amino acids. Trimming shortened V by 7 bases and J by 4 bases, and 19 bases separated the two germline ends. DNA for the CDR3: TGCAGCGCTGGAGTTGACAGGGAGGTAGAGACCCAGTACTTC. This gives the protein CSAGVDREVETQYF.